This TCR beta chain appears in the sequencing data of a study of blood T cell repertoires in COVID-19. At the level of the study: The United States, Italy and Spain provided the acute and convalescent COVID-19 samples.

V was clipped by 3 bases and J by 5 bases, with 11 bases between them. This CDR3 spans 15 amino acids. The germline gives CDR1 MNHNS, CDR2 SASEGT. Per the original data handling: Amplification with reference gene primers provided the estimates of nucleated cell counts. Clones were sequenced by immunoSEQ multiplex PCR, and TCRdb holds only the in-frame ones, with some missing. V, J and clone size are taken as reported in that table, and D and trimming were inferred from the DNA itself. The repertoire has around 200,000 clones, 86% of them found once; the top ten carry under 25%. The sample consisted of peripheral blood. J is TRBJ1-6 and V is TRBV6-1; no firm D call. The sequence came from a man between 65 and 85 years old with active or convalescent COVID-19. In nucleotides, the CDR3 is TGTGCCAGCAGTGAGGCGGAGCCCAATAATTCACCCCTCCACTTT. It yields the protein CASSEAEPNNSPLHF.